The next 20 T cell receptor beta chains were all read from a single sample in a study of cytomegalovirus exposure and HLA in healthy donors. The protocol was immunoSEQ multiplex PCR, while the TCRdb copy is restricted to in-frame clones and leaves out a portion. The table lists hundreds of thousands of clones, 86% of them singletons, with 0.83% in the top ten. The source material was PBMCs. The receptors were sampled from a woman between 18 and 29 years old in good health and CMV-seronegative.

The J gene is TRBJ2-7, the V gene TRBV11-2; 7 bases match TRBD2. CDR1 SGHAT and CDR2 FQNNGV come from the germline V gene. Trimming removed 5 bases from V and 3 bases from J; junction bases left unmatched: 10. The length of the CDR3 is 15 residues. CDR3: CASSPKIAGVYEQYF. DNA of the CDR3: TGTGCCAGCAGCCCTAAAATAGCGGGTGTCTACGAGCAGTACTTC.

This CDR3 reads CASRQTLNTEAFF. The CDR3 DNA is TGTGCCAGCAGACAGACGCTGAACACTGAAGCTTTCTTT. The chain recombines TRBV27 with TRBJ1-1; D call uncertain. Germline V gene lookup returns CDR1 MNHEY and CDR2 SMNVEV (reference sequence). The CDR3 is 13 residues long. Deletions cut 6 bases from V and 0 bases from J, with 8 bases between.

The V call is TRBV6-6, the J call TRBJ2-1, with D perhaps matching TRBD2 (7 bases). Trimming left V 6 bases short and J 9 bases short, with 15 bases between. This CDR3 comprises 13 residues. Germline lookup yields CDR1 MNHNY and CDR2 SVGAGI (reference sequence). The CDR3 nucleotides read TGTGCCAGCAGGACTAAAGGGGGGGTTGAGCAGTTCTTC. Protein sequence: CASRTKGGVEQFF.

The genes are TRBV28 and TRBJ2-1; 13 bases fit TRBD2. The CDR3 extends over 14 amino acids. Trimming at V came to 3 bases and at J to 12 bases, leaving 5 bases not matched to a gene. Germline CDR1 is MDHEN and CDR2 is SYDVKM. CDR3 region: CASSLGLAGRVQFF. The CDR3 nucleotides read TGTGCCAGCAGTTTGGGACTAGCGGGAAGGGTGCAGTTCTTC.

As DNA, the CDR3 is TGTGCCAGCAGCCCTACCGGAGCCCTGAAGGTAAATGAGCAGTTCTTC. Translating it yields CASSPTGALKVNEQFF. The J gene is TRBJ2-1, the V gene TRBV14, with D unclear. With 4 bases removed from V and 7 bases from J, the gap between germline ends came to 20 bases. The CDR3 runs 16 residues. The V gene's germline CDR1 is SGHDN and CDR2 FVKESK.

As DNA, the CDR3 is TGTGCCACCAGCCCGTACAGGGACGGTGGAAACACCATATATTTT. As protein: CATSPYRDGGNTIYF. V gene TRBV15 combines with J gene TRBJ1-3; tentative D call: TRBD1 (6 bases). The CDR3 extends over 15 amino acids. Trimming shortened V by 5 bases and J by 3 bases, and 14 bases separated the two germline ends. Germline CDR1 reads LNHNV; CDR2 reads YYDKDF (reference sequence).

The rearrangement joins TRBV7-9 to TRBJ2-3; D not resolved. Germline V gene sequence: CDR1 SEHNR, CDR2 FQNEAQ (reference sequence). The CDR3 is made up of 16 amino acids. V was clipped by 5 bases and J by 0 bases, with 15 bases between them. Written as DNA, the CDR3 is TGTGCCAGCAGCCATCCGCACCTAATTAGCACAGATACGCAGTATTTT. Protein sequence: CASSHPHLISTDTQYF.

This chain links TRBV19 with TRBJ2-7, with 7 bases aligning to TRBD1. Germline lookup yields CDR1 LNHDA and CDR2 SQIVND (reference sequence). Trimming took 9 bases from V and 0 from J; bases not matched to a gene: 8. This CDR3 has 14 amino acids. CDR3 region: CASRGQSSSYEQYF. The CDR3 DNA reads TGTGCCAGCCGGGGACAGTCATCCTCCTACGAGCAGTACTTC.

The rearrangement uses TRBV10-3 and TRBJ2-7; TRBD2 matches 12 bases. The CDR3 consists of 17 residues. The V segment lost 4 bases and the J segment 2 bases; nucleotides outside the gene matches: 9. Germline V lookup: CDR1 ENHRY, CDR2 SYGVKD. The CDR3 sequence: CAISVGLAGGGTYEQYF. The CDR3 nucleotides read TGTGCCATCAGTGTCGGGCTAGCGGGAGGGGGAACCTACGAGCAGTACTTC.

The V call is TRBV6-1, the J call TRBJ2-7, with 10 positions matching TRBD2. Losses at the gene ends were 2 bases for V and 4 bases for J; bases not matched to a gene: 5. Looked up from germline, CDR1 is MNHNS and CDR2 is SASEGT. The CDR3 sequence is 15 residues long. This CDR3 reads CASSERASGSYEQYF. The CDR3 DNA reads as TGTGCCAGCAGTGAAAGGGCTAGCGGGAGTTACGAGCAGTACTTC.

CDR3 sequence reads: CASQQGDGWGYTF. CDR3 DNA: TGTGCCAGCCAACAGGGGGACGGATGGGGCTACACCTTC. The chain has TRBV27 and TRBJ1-2; TRBD1 matches at 8 bases. Germline V gene lookup returns CDR1 MNHEY and CDR2 SMNVEV (reference sequence). With V trimmed by 8 bases and J by 8 bases, 10 bases remained unmatched. This CDR3 spans 13 amino acids.

The table lists this clone with a few counts. This sequence joins TRBV9 and TRBJ2-4; D is unclear. CDR1 is SGDLS, CDR2 YYNGEE, per germline. This CDR3 has 13 residues. Trimming removed 4 bases from V and 8 bases from J, with 13 bases in between. CDR3 loop: CASSLTGLDIQYF. The CDR3 coding sequence is TGTGCCAGCAGCCTAACCGGGTTGGACATTCAGTACTTC.

This clone has only one observation. This chain connects TRBV10-2 to TRBJ1-5, with TRBD1 identical over 7 bases. The V gene end was trimmed by 7 bases and the J gene end by 3 bases; junction bases not matched to a gene: 9. The CDR3 contains 15 residues. Germline V gene lookup returns CDR1 WSHSY and CDR2 SAAADI. The CDR3 DNA sequence: TGCGCCAGCACCGAGGACAGGCTAATCAATCAGCCCCAGCATTTT. This sequence encodes CASTEDRLINQPQHF.

The rearrangement joins TRBV9 to TRBJ2-2, with 7 bases aligning to TRBD2. The V and J ends lost 0 bases and 2 bases, in that order; junction bases with no gene match: 7. The CDR3 contains 17 residues. Germline assignment: CDR1 SGDLS and CDR2 YYNGEE. In nucleotides, the CDR3 is TGTGCCAGCAGCGTAGACGCCGGGACTATTAACACCGGGGAGCTGTTTTTT. Residues: CASSVDAGTINTGELFF. Full variable domain (remainder filled in from reference TRBV9 and TRBJ2-2): DSGVTQTPKHLITATGQRVTLRCSPRSGDLSVYWYQQSLDQGLQFLIQYYNGEERAKGNILERFSAQQFPDLHSELNLSSLELGDSALYFCASSVDAGTINTGELFFGEGSRLTVL.

The genes are TRBV18 and TRBJ2-7; D call uncertain. Trimming cost V 6 bases and J 3 bases, with 12 bases left between them. CDR1 KGHSH and CDR2 LQKENI come from the germline V gene. This CDR3 has 13 residues. The CDR3 region has the DNA TGTGCCAGCTCCGCCGTTGGGCTCTACGAGCAGTACTTC. Its protein is CASSAVGLYEQYF. The whole variable domain, remainder taken from reference TRBV18 and TRBJ2-7, is NAGVMQNPRHLVRRRGQEARLRCSPMKGHSHVYWYRQLPEEGLKFMVYLQKENIIDESGMPKERFSAEFPKEGPSILRIQQVVRGDSAAYFCASSAVGLYEQYFGPGTRLTVT.

The chain couples TRBV4-2 to TRBJ2-1; 7 bases align to TRBD2. Trimming cost V 0 bases and J 6 bases; bases outside gene matches: 5. Germline CDR1 reads LGHNA; CDR2 reads YNFKEQ. CDR3 size: 15 residues. CDR3 sequence reads: CASSQDEPGGNEQFF. The CDR3 DNA follows: TGTGCCAGCAGCCAAGATGAGCCGGGGGGCAATGAGCAGTTCTTC.

V and J are TRBV10-1 and TRBJ1-3; 7 bases map to TRBD1. Germline assignment: CDR1 WNHNN and CDR2 SYGVQD (reference sequence). Trimming removed 5 bases from V and 2 bases from J; junction bases left unmatched: 3. The CDR3 loop spans 14 amino acids. The chain's CDR3 is CASSTGAAGNTIYF. The CDR3 nucleotides are TGCGCCAGCAGTACAGGGGCGGCTGGAAACACCATATATTTT.

This clone was seen once. This chain joins TRBV7-6 and TRBJ2-2; 12 nucleotides match TRBD2. The junction had 10 bases not matched to a gene; V was cut back by 5 bases and J by 6 bases. CDR1 SGHVS and CDR2 FNYEAQ come from the germline V gene. The CDR3 has 17 amino acids. The CDR3 sequence: CASSPTGTSGSPGELFF. The CDR3 DNA follows: TGTGCCAGCAGCCCCACCGGGACTAGCGGGTCCCCCGGGGAGCTGTTTTTT.

The chain employs TRBV6-6 and TRBJ1-4; perhaps TRBD1 as D (6 bases). V was shortened by 4 bases and J by 3 bases, with 15 bases between the two germline ends. CDR1 and CDR2 from the germline V gene are MNHNY and SVGAGI (reference sequence). This CDR3 region has 16 residues. The CDR3: CASSSLRGGANEKLFF. The DNA for the CDR3 is TGTGCCAGCAGTTCGTTACGAGGGGGGGCTAATGAAAAACTGTTTTTT.

This clone occurred once. The rearrangement links TRBV6-5 to TRBJ1-5; TRBD1 might be the D (5 bases). The CDR3 runs to 15 residues. Trimming shortened V by 5 bases and J by 3 bases, and 14 bases separated the two germline ends. The germline CDR1 and CDR2 sequences are MNHEY and SVGAGI. The CDR3 DNA follows: TGTGCCAGCAGTAGGGTCCGGGGGTCCAATCAGCCCCAGCATTTT. It translates to CASSRVRGSNQPQHF.